This record covers a single TCR beta chain. These data are taken from a study of shared clonotypes between healthy human individuals. CDR1 is MNHEY, CDR2 SMNVEV, per germline (reference sequence). The CDR3 has 15 residues. V was clipped by 0 bases and J by 1 base; unmatched bases: 2. TCRdb keeps only in-frame clones here, not all; method: immunoSEQ multiplex PCR. The sample has under 650,000 clones, 90% to 96% seen once. Sequencing was done on a sample of naive CD4+ T cells sorted from blood. Subset noted: CD45RA+ positively selected. This clonotype was obtained from a woman in her twenties or thirties in good health. The V call is TRBV27, the J call TRBJ1-1; 7 nucleotides line up with TRBD1. In nucleotides, the CDR3 is TGTGCCAGCAGTTTATCCAACAGGGGGAACACTGAAGCTTTCTTT. It encodes CASSLSNRGNTEAFF.